Below, 10 T cell receptor beta chains from the same sample are listed, as sequenced in a study of OX40 agonist ivuxolimab in advanced cancers. Library creation used the immunoSEQ multiplex PCR assay. Sourced from immuneACCESS, this table was stored by TCRdb with only in-frame sequences that have V and J called. A share of the clones is absent; for the studies checked, an unresolved V gene accounts for under half, and the remainder has no known explanation. The sample table holds about 100,000 clones, of which roughly 90% were seen once. The ten largest account for around 0.16% of the sample. Material: CD4+ or CD8+ T cells sorted from blood, obtained in a trial of the OX40 agonist ivuxolimab. Receptor source: an adult with an advanced solid tumor such as melanoma, head and neck, liver or kidney cancer.

The rearrangement joins TRBV9 to TRBJ1-4; unclear D gene. The germline V gene encodes CDR1 SGDLS and CDR2 YYNGEE. This CDR3 comprises 15 residues. The ends were cut back, 4 bases at V and 8 bases at J, with 18 bases in the middle. In DNA form, the CDR3 reads TGTGCCAGCAGCCCGAGTCCGGGAATTAGGGAAAAACTGTTTTTT. It translates to CASSPSPGIREKLFF.

V is TRBV28 and J is TRBJ2-7; tentatively, D is TRBD2 (5 bases). The germline gives CDR1 MDHEN, CDR2 SYDVKM. The CDR3 totals 15 residues. V gave up 6 bases and J gave up 3 bases, with 18 bases separating them. This CDR3 reads CASRGIGSGVYEQYF. The CDR3 bases are TGTGCCAGCAGGGGGATTGGGAGCGGCGTCTACGAGCAGTACTTC.

J is TRBJ2-1 and V is TRBV7-8; TRBD2 agrees at 13 bases. In germline, CDR1 is SGHVS, CDR2 FQNEAQ. The V gene end was trimmed by 1 base and the J gene end by 10 bases; junction bases not matched to a gene: 4. CDR3 length: 15 residues. CDR3 protein: CASSLDPGLAGEQFF. CDR3 DNA sequence: TGTGCCAGCAGCTTAGACCCGGGACTAGCGGGGGAGCAGTTCTTC.

This chain joins TRBV6-1 and TRBJ1-6; no clear D. V shed 4 bases and J shed 7 bases, with 8 bases lying between them. CDR3 length: 13 residues. The germline V gene has CDR1 MNHNS and CDR2 SASEGT. The CDR3 protein is CASSGSQNSPLHF. The CDR3 DNA reads as TGTGCCAGCAGTGGCAGTCAGAATTCACCCCTCCACTTT.

J is TRBJ1-5 and V is TRBV7-8, with D possibly TRBD1 on 5 matching bases. Germline V CDR1 and CDR2: SGHVS, FQNEAQ. The CDR3 extends over 15 amino acids. V was trimmed by 5 bases and J by 7 bases, leaving 18 bases between them. CDR3 nucleotide sequence: TGTGCCAGCAGCCCCAATTCAGGGAATGGACAGCCCCAGCATTTT. Its protein product is CASSPNSGNGQPQHF.

This chain links TRBV5-1 with TRBJ1-1, with D maybe TRBD1 (6 bases). The CDR3 is made up of 15 amino acids. Trimming removed 5 bases at V and 0 bases at J, with 14 bases between. The V gene's germline CDR1 is SGHRS and CDR2 YFSETQ. CDR3 bases: TGCGCCAGCAGGAATAAGGGGGAGGTGAACACTGAAGCTTTCTTT. This codes for CASRNKGEVNTEAFF.

This chain uses TRBV6-5 with TRBJ1-1, with 12 bases that match TRBD1. The ends lost 6 bases at V and 4 bases at J; junction bases unmatched: 6. CDR1 is MNHEY and CDR2 is SVGAGI in the germline V gene. The CDR3 is 15 amino acids. CDR3 DNA sequence: TGTGCCAGCAGCAAGGCGGGACAGGGGGCCACTGAAGCTTTCTTT. Protein: CASSKAGQGATEAFF.

This clone was recorded once. The chain recombines TRBV5-4 with TRBJ1-2; D call uncertain. Germline CDR1 SGHNT, CDR2 YYREEE (reference sequence). V was shortened by 2 bases and J by 5 bases, with 16 bases between the two germline ends. This CDR3 region has 15 residues. DNA of the CDR3: TGTGCCAGCAGCTTAAACCGGGAGAGAGAATATGGCTACACCTTC. This gives the protein CASSLNREREYGYTF.

The rearrangement links TRBV19 to TRBJ1-1, with 7 bases identical to TRBD1. Germline V gene lookup returns CDR1 LNHDA and CDR2 SQIVND (reference sequence). J gave up 0 bases and V 5 bases, and 9 bases lay outside the gene matches. The CDR3 spans 16 residues. In DNA form, the CDR3 reads TGTGCCAGTAGTTTACCGGGACAGACTATGAACACTGAAGCTTTCTTT. It encodes CASSLPGQTMNTEAFF. Using reference TRBV19 and TRBJ1-1 for the parts outside the CDR3, the full variable domain is DGGITQSPKYLFRKEGQNVTLSCEQNLNHDAMYWYRQDPGQGLRLIYYSQIVNDFQKGDIAEGYSVSREKKESFPLTVTSAQKNPTAFYLCASSLPGQTMNTEAFFGQGTRLTVV.

This chain joins TRBV28 and TRBJ2-7; TRBD2 matches 11 bases. After removal of 6 bases from V and 1 base from J, the junction contained 17 bases not matched to a gene. This CDR3 comprises 19 residues. In germline, CDR1 is MDHEN, CDR2 SYDVKM. The CDR3 DNA follows: TGTGCCAGCAGCCTACCGAGACTAGCGGGACCATCGGGATCCTACGAGCAGTACTTC. Translating it yields CASSLPRLAGPSGSYEQYF.